This passage covers 5 T cell receptor beta chains from one sample sequenced in a study of cytomegalovirus exposure and HLA in healthy donors. This PCR relied on a set of 60 Vbeta primers and 13 Jbeta primers. The data were produced by immunoSEQ multiplex PCR, yet TCRdb's version contains in-frame clones alone and is incomplete. The data contain about 130,000 clones, over 75% of them singletons. The source material was PBMCs. The receptor set was obtained from a male donor in good health and CMV-seropositive.

The CDR3 DNA reads TGTGCCAGCTCACCAATACAAATGGTACATGGCTACACCTTC. This codes for CASSPIQMVHGYTF. The rearrangement uses TRBV18 and TRBJ1-2; D gene ambiguous. Trimming stripped 2 bases from V and 6 bases from J, with 13 bases between. The CDR3 runs to 14 residues. CDR1 is KGHSH and CDR2 is LQKENI in the germline V gene.

The chain employs TRBV23-1 and TRBJ1-5; 7 nucleotides align to TRBD1. TRBV23-1 falls under the ORF class, with uncertain function. The CDR3 runs 16 residues. J lost 1 base, V lost 5 bases, and 8 bases had no gene match. In nucleotides, the CDR3 is TGCGCCAGCAGTAATATCCCGGGACAGAGCAATCAGCCCCAGCATTTT. Its protein product is CASSNIPGQSNQPQHF.

The V gene is TRBV16, the J gene TRBJ2-7; tentative D call: TRBD2 (6 bases). V was clipped by 1 base and J by 10 bases, with 17 bases between them. Germline V gene lookup returns CDR1 KGHSY and CDR2 FQNENV. The CDR3 has 14 residues. This CDR3 reads CASSQLGGPILQYF. The CDR3 bases are TGTGCCAGCAGCCAATTGGGGGGACCTATATTACAGTACTTC. Full variable domain (outside the CDR3, taken from reference TRBV16 and TRBJ2-7): GEEVAQTPKHLVRGEGQKAKLYCAPIKGHSYVFWYQQVLKNEFKFLISFQNENVFDETGMPKERFSAKCLPNSPCSLEIQATKLEDSAVYFCASSQLGGPILQYFGPGTRLTVT.

The V call is TRBV19, the J call TRBJ2-1, with TRBD1 matching 9 bases. From germline, CDR1 is LNHDA and CDR2 SQIVND (reference sequence). With 6 bases clipped from V and 7 bases from J, the junction kept 19 bases outside the gene matches. This CDR3 region has 18 residues. The CDR3 nucleotides read TGTGCCAGTAGGTTGAGGACAGGGGCTAATAGGGTACGGAATGAGCAGTTCTTC. It specifies CASRLRTGANRVRNEQFF.

As concerns this clone: One end of the junction is discordant with germline, which a read error may explain. The chain links TRBV5-1 to TRBJ2-6, with 12 nucleotides matching TRBD1. The CDR3 consists of 17 residues. From germline, CDR1 is SGHRS and CDR2 YFSETQ. This chain's CDR3 is CASSSGQGAAGANGLTF. The CDR3 bases are TGCGCCAGCAGCTCGGGACAGGGGGCTGCTGGGGCCAACGGCCTGACTTTC. The variable domain in full, with the rest retrieved from reference TRBV5-1 and TRBJ2-6, is KAGVTQTPRYLIKTRGQQVTLSCSPISGHRSVSWYQQTPGQGLQFLFEYFSETQRNKGNFPGRFSGRQFSNSRSEMNVSTLELGDSALYLCASSSGQGAAGANGLTFGAGSRLTVL.